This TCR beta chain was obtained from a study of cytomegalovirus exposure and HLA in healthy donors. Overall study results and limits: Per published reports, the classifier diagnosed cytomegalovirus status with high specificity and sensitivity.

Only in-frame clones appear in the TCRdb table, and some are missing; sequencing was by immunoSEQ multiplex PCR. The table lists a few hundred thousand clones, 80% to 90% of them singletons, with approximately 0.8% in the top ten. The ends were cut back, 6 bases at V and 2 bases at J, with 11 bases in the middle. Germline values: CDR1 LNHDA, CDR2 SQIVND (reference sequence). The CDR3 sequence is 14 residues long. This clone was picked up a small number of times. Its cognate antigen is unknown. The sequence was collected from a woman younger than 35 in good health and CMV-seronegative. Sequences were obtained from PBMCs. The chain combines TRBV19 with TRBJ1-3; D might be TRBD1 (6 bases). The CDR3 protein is CASSGRDTGNTIYF. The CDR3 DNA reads TGTGCCAGTAGCGGCCGGGACACTGGAAACACCATATATTTT.